These 17 T cell receptor beta chains were all obtained from the same sample, sequenced in a study of tumor-infiltrating lymphocytes in primary liver carcinoma. TCR beta cDNA came from roughly 550 ng total RNA, primed with a constant-region primer. What produced the TCR beta libraries was three nested multiplex PCR rounds using slightly modified ARM-PCR. The study ran its first two PCR rounds for 9 to 10 cycles each, using TRBV1-TRBV30 forward primers and a C-beta reverse primer. From the multiplex PCR reads, TCRdb called clonotypes with MiXCR, one entry per CDR3 protein. Of 95,000 to 100,000 distinct CDR3 sequences in the sample, more than 65% were seen once. The source material, about 19-30 mg of unsorted bulk tissue, was used to co-extract RNA and DNA. The sample taken for sequencing was liver tumor tissue from sampling region 2. As for subset: tumor region T2, inferior pole. The receptors shown here come from an older woman with primary liver carcinoma and hepatitis B virus infection.

Remarks on this clonotype: Without the conserved terminal phenylalanine or tryptophan, this CDR3 likely stems from a read error. The chain employs TRBV11-1 and TRBJ2-7; TRBD2 might be the D (6 bases). Germline V gene lookup returns CDR1 SGHAT and CDR2 FQDESV (reference sequence). V was pared by 4 bases and J by 3 bases, with 16 bases between. CDR3 length: 15 amino acids. CDR3 region: CASSWGGTRIYEQYL. DNA of the CDR3: TGTGCCAGCAGCTGGGGCGGGACGAGAATCTACGAGCAGTACCTC.

The chain uses TRBV11-3 and TRBJ2-1; D perhaps matches TRBD2 (5 bases). The length of the CDR3 is 15 residues. Germline-derived CDR1 and CDR2 are SGHNT and YENEEA. V shed 1 base and J shed 12 bases, with 19 bases lying between them. The CDR3 protein is CASSLGTIGKLVQFF. In DNA, the CDR3 is TGTGCCAGCAGCTTAGGTACTATCGGGAAGCTTGTGCAGTTCTTC. The full variable domain, rest sourced from reference TRBV11-3 and TRBJ2-1, is EAGVVQSPRYKIIEKKQPVAFWCNPISGHNTLYWYLQNLGQGPELLIRYENEEAVDDSQLPKDRFSAERLKGVDSTLKIQPAELGDSAVYLCASSLGTIGKLVQFFGPGTRLTVL.

Notes on this clonotype: A read error is possible here, since a much larger clone lies one base away. The chain recombines TRBV28 with TRBJ2-2; the D gene is possibly TRBD2 (6 bases). Germline lookup yields CDR1 MDHEN and CDR2 SYDVKM. This CDR3 has 13 amino acids. Here the CDR3 reads CTSSSGTTGELFF. The CDR3 coding sequence is TGTACCAGCAGTAGCGGCACCACCGGGGAGCTGTTTTTT.

About this clonotype itself: With a much larger clone just one base away, this may be a read error. J is TRBJ1-5 and V is TRBV7-8, with D perhaps TRBD1 (5 bases). V gave up 5 bases and J gave up 7 bases, with 15 bases separating them. The CDR3 sequence is 14 residues long. Germline V gene sequence: CDR1 SGHVS, CDR2 FQNEAQ. Written as DNA, the CDR3 is TGTGCCAGCAGCCCGATGCGGGGGAAGCAGCCCCAGCATTTT. This encodes CASSPMRGKQPQHF. Using reference TRBV7-8 and TRBJ1-5 for the parts outside the CDR3, the full variable domain is GAGVSQSPRYKVAKRGQDVALRCDPISGHVSLFWYQQALGQGPEFLTYFQNEAQLDKSGLPSDRFFAERPEGSVSTLKIQRTQQEDSAVYLCASSPMRGKQPQHFGDGTRLSIL.

Turning to this clonotype: A read error may explain this, as a much larger clone is one base away. Without the conserved terminal phenylalanine or tryptophan, this CDR3 likely stems from a read error. The V call is TRBV5-1, the J call TRBJ2-7; D not certain. Germline assignment: CDR1 SGHRS and CDR2 YFSETQ. This CDR3 has 14 residues. V lost 0 bases and J 4 bases, leaving 11 bases between the germline ends. The CDR3: CASSLVAVGYEQYL. CDR3 in DNA: TGCGCCAGCAGCTTGGTTGCGGTGGGGTACGAGCAGTACCTC.

This chain uses TRBV19 with TRBJ1-6; 8 bases fit TRBD1. Germline V gene sequence: CDR1 LNHDA, CDR2 SQIVND (reference sequence). This CDR3 is built from 13 residues. V shed 7 bases, J shed 10 bases, and the junction held 6 bases outside the gene matches. The CDR3 sequence is CASKTGEDSPLHF. CDR3 coding DNA: TGTGCCAGTAAGACAGGGGAAGACTCACCCCTCCACTTT. The whole variable domain, remainder taken from reference TRBV19 and TRBJ1-6, is DGGITQSPKYLFRKEGQNVTLSCEQNLNHDAMYWYRQDPGQGLRLIYYSQIVNDFQKGDIAEGYSVSREKKESFPLTVTSAQKNPTAFYLCASKTGEDSPLHFGNGTRLTVT.

With respect to this clonotype: A much larger clone lies one base from this, so it may be a read error. The CDR3 does not close with the conserved phenylalanine or tryptophan, likely indicating a read error. J is TRBJ2-7 and V is TRBV28; D possibly corresponds to TRBD1 (7 bases). The CDR3 extends over 14 amino acids. V shed 2 bases and J shed 5 bases, with 13 bases lying between them. The germline gives CDR1 MDHEN, CDR2 SYDVKM. For the CDR3, the DNA is TGTGCCAGCAGTTTACCCTCCAGGGGGGACGAGCAGTACCTC. Protein product: CASSLPSRGDEQYL.

This chain joins TRBV7-9 and TRBJ2-1, with TRBD2 matching over 7 bases. Per germline, CDR1 SEHNR and CDR2 FQNEAQ (reference sequence). This CDR3 is 14 amino acids long. V shed 0 bases, J shed 6 bases, and the junction held 2 bases outside the gene matches. The CDR3 spells CASSLAGGPNEQFF. Here the CDR3 DNA reads TGTGCCAGCAGCTTAGCGGGAGGGCCCAATGAGCAGTTCTTC.

This clonotype was seen just once. Lacking the conserved final phenylalanine or tryptophan, this CDR3 likely reflects a read error. The chain carries TRBV29-1 and TRBJ2-1, with D perhaps TRBD2 (5 bases). CDR3 length: 15 residues. Trimming took 4 bases from V and 4 from J, leaving 17 bases between them. CDR1 is SQVTM, CDR2 ANQGSEA, per germline. CDR3 DNA: TGCAGCGTTGTAATGGGAGCTCAATCATACAATGAGCAGTTCTTA. Its protein is CSVVMGAQSYNEQFL.

The chain combines TRBV6-5 with TRBJ2-6; D is perhaps TRBD1 (6 bases). The V gene lost 6 bases and the J gene lost 3 bases, with 15 bases spanning the gap. Germline V gene sequence: CDR1 MNHEY, CDR2 SVGAGI. This CDR3 comprises 16 residues. This CDR3 reads CASRGTLEVGANVLTF. CDR3 DNA sequence: TGTGCCAGCAGGGGGACACTGGAGGTTGGGGCCAACGTCCTGACTTTC.

This clonotype was observed at least ten times. The gene calls are TRBV6-1 and TRBJ2-1; 12 bases agree with TRBD2. The CDR3 is 16 amino acids. CDR1 MNHNS and CDR2 SASEGT come from the germline V gene. Unmatched junction bases numbered 8, after V lost 6 bases and J lost 5 bases. CDR3 loop: CASSATSGRRDNEQFF. The CDR3 nucleotides read TGTGCCAGCAGCGCCACTAGCGGGAGGAGGGACAATGAGCAGTTCTTC.

Details on this clonotype: Germline is not matched at one junction end, which may reflect a read error. This chain links TRBV11-3 with TRBJ2-2; D call uncertain. Germline-derived CDR1 and CDR2 are SGHNT and YENEEA. This CDR3 spans 15 amino acids. CDR3: CAGSLDKGNTVELFF. Written as DNA, the CDR3 is TGTGCCGGCAGCTTAGATAAAGGTAACACCGTGGAGCTGTTTTTT.

With respect to this clonotype: Here the CDR3 omits its conserved ending phenylalanine or tryptophan, so a read error is the likely source. The V gene is TRBV11-1, the J gene TRBJ2-1, with no clear D. CDR1 is SGHAT and CDR2 is FQDESV in the germline V gene (reference sequence). The CDR3 loop spans 14 amino acids. The CDR3 spells CASSLVSDYNEQFL. The CDR3, as DNA: TGTGCCAGTAGCTTAGTTTCAGATTACAATGAGCAGTTCCTC.

This clonotype was found a few times. V and J are TRBV7-3 and TRBJ2-6; 10 nucleotides align to TRBD1. CDR1 and CDR2 from the germline V gene are SGHTA and FQGTGA. The CDR3 extends over 16 amino acids. J was trimmed by 2 bases and V by 6 bases; bases with no gene match: 4. The CDR3 DNA is TGTGCCAGCAGTTATGGGACAGGGGCTGGGGCCAACGTCCTGACTTTC. Protein product: CASSYGTGAGANVLTF.

Details on this clonotype: Relative to the germline gene, one junction end is altered; a read error may explain this. J is TRBJ2-5 and V is TRBV12-3 or TRBV12-4, with TRBD2 identical over 7 bases. The CDR3 runs 16 residues. The CDR3 DNA is TGTGCCAGCAGGGCACTGCTAGCGGTATCCCAAGAGACCCATTACTTC. Its protein product is CASRALLAVSQETHYF.

Concerning this clonotype itself: One end of the junction varies from germline; a read error may be responsible. This rearrangement joins TRBV29-1 to TRBJ2-7, with TRBD2 as a possible D gene (5 bases). This CDR3 has 13 residues. Germline V gene lookup returns CDR1 SQVTM and CDR2 ANQGSEA. In DNA, the CDR3 is TGTAGCGTCGTACAAGGGTACTCCCACGAGCAGTACTTC. Protein product: CSVVQGYSHEQYF.

As for this clonotype: Given a much more abundant clone one base away, this may be a read error. The CDR3 region is CASSWGDSGTEAFF. The CDR3 coding sequence is TGTGCCAGCAGCTGGGGGGACAGCGGCACTGAAGCTTTCTTT. The genes are TRBV5-6 and TRBJ1-1; 7 bases align to TRBD1. The trim removed 3 bases at V and 4 bases at J, leaving 6 bases unmatched. This CDR3 spans 14 amino acids. CDR1 is SGHDT and CDR2 is YYEEEE in the germline V gene.